One sample yielded the 28 T cell receptor beta chains listed below, sequenced in a study of blood T cell repertoires in COVID-19. This table comes from immunoSEQ multiplex PCR, and its TCRdb copy is limited to in-frame clones, with some not included. The sample consists of about 300,000 clones, 87% of them appearing once. Material for sequencing was PBMCs or T cells enriched from blood (not recorded which). The receptors were sampled from a woman aged 25 to 39 who had recovered from COVID-19.

This clone was counted a few times. The chain carries TRBV19 and TRBJ1-2; a possible D gene is TRBD1 (5 bases). The germline V and J ends were trimmed by 6 bases and 1 base, with 18 bases remaining between them. The CDR3 consists of 16 residues. Germline loops: CDR1 LNHDA, CDR2 SQIVND (reference sequence). Here the CDR3 reads CASSPARQHFNYGYTF. As DNA, the CDR3 is TGTGCCAGTAGCCCGGCCCGACAGCACTTTAACTATGGCTACACCTTC.

This chain joins TRBV2 and TRBJ2-1; D not certain. V dropped 4 bases and J dropped 9 bases, with 13 bases sitting between them. This CDR3 has 13 residues. Germline-derived CDR1 and CDR2 are SNHLY and FYNNEI. The DNA of the CDR3 is TGTGCCAGCAGTGCGTACCCAATCGGTGAGCAGTTCTTC. Protein: CASSAYPIGEQFF.

V and J are TRBV5-5 and TRBJ1-6; D call uncertain. There are 18 residues in the CDR3. Germline V lookup: CDR1 SGHKS, CDR2 YYEKEE (reference sequence). The ends were cut back, 4 bases at V and 6 bases at J, with 23 bases in the middle. DNA of the CDR3: TGTGCCAGCAGCACCTACCTTATGTGGGGAGATGTTAATTCACCCCTCCACTTT. It is translated as CASSTYLMWGDVNSPLHF.

The chain is built from TRBV11-2 and TRBJ1-3, with D possibly matching TRBD1 (6 bases). The CDR3 is made up of 14 amino acids. Trimming took off 5 bases at V and 1 base at J, with 9 bases between the two ends. The germline gives CDR1 SGHAT, CDR2 FQNNGV. For the CDR3, the DNA is TGTGCCAGCAGCAACGGACAGTCTGGAAACACCATATATTTT. Amino acid sequence: CASSNGQSGNTIYF.

This rearrangement joins TRBV7-9 to TRBJ2-3, with D maybe TRBD2 (6 bases). CDR3 length: 15 amino acids. CDR1 is SEHNR and CDR2 is FQNEAQ in the germline V gene (reference sequence). The V end lost 2 bases, the J end lost 0 bases, and 9 bases lay between the germline ends. CDR3 amino acids: CASSLSAGSTDTQYF. The DNA for the CDR3 is TGTGCCAGCAGCTTAAGTGCGGGGAGCACAGATACGCAGTATTTT.

The V and J genes are TRBV5-6 and TRBJ2-3, with D unclear. V shed 0 bases and J shed 9 bases, with 5 bases lying between them. This CDR3 region has 11 residues. The V gene's germline CDR1 is SGHDT and CDR2 YYEEEE. The CDR3 region is CASSLAVTQYF. In DNA, the CDR3 is TGTGCCAGCAGCTTGGCGGTAACGCAGTATTTT.

This clone was found a few times. The chain couples TRBV2 to TRBJ2-7, with 10 nucleotides matching TRBD1. This CDR3 region has 13 residues. V lost 6 bases, J lost 3 bases, and 2 bases stayed unmatched. The V gene's germline CDR1 is SNHLY and CDR2 FYNNEI. CDR3 loop: CASRRDRGYEQYF. CDR3 bases: TGTGCCAGCAGGAGGGACAGGGGCTACGAGCAGTACTTC.

The chain is built from TRBV4-2 and TRBJ2-7; 7 bases agree with TRBD2. Germline CDR1 reads LGHNA; CDR2 reads YNFKEQ. V trimming: 1 base; J trimming: 5 bases; junction bases outside the gene matches: 2. The CDR3 has 13 amino acids. In DNA form, the CDR3 reads TGTGCCAGCAGCCAAGTCCTAGCGGACGAGCAGTACTTC. This sequence encodes CASSQVLADEQYF.

The gene calls are TRBV27 and TRBJ2-7; 9 nucleotides agree with TRBD1. J was trimmed by 3 bases and V by 6 bases; bases with no gene match: 9. CDR1 MNHEY and CDR2 SMNVEV come from the germline V gene (reference sequence). The CDR3 runs to 15 residues. This CDR3 is CASSARTGEGYEQYF. CDR3 DNA: TGTGCCAGCAGCGCTCGGACAGGGGAGGGCTACGAGCAGTACTTC.

This rearrangement joins TRBV2 to TRBJ1-2; TRBD1 aligns across 7 bases. The germline gives CDR1 SNHLY, CDR2 FYNNEI. V lost 4 bases to trimming and J lost 8 bases; unmatched junction nucleotides: 13. CDR3 length equals 15 residues. CDR3 nucleotide sequence: TGTGCCAGCAGTGGTAGGGGGCACGAGTCAGGCGGCTACACCTTC. Translation gives CASSGRGHESGGYTF. Based on the CDR3 plus reference TRBV2 and TRBJ1-2, the full variable domain is EPEVTQTPSHQVTQMGQEVILRCVPISNHLYFYWYRQILGQKVEFLVSFYNNEISEKSEIFDDQFSVERPDGSNFTLKIRSTKLEDSAMYFCASSGRGHESGGYTFGSGTRLTVV.

This rearrangement joins TRBV19 to TRBJ1-1, with 8 bases identical to TRBD1. Germline CDR1 LNHDA, CDR2 SQIVND (reference sequence). The J segment lost 4 bases and the V segment lost 4 bases, leaving 8 bases of the junction unmatched. This CDR3 is built from 15 residues. CDR3 bases: TGTGCCAGTAGTAGTACACAGGGGGTACCCACTGAAGCTTTCTTT. This gives the protein CASSSTQGVPTEAFF.

J is TRBJ2-5 and V is TRBV9; 8 bases align to TRBD1. CDR1 is SGDLS and CDR2 is YYNGEE in the germline V gene. V trimming: 1 base; J trimming: 5 bases; junction bases outside the gene matches: 4. The CDR3 has 14 amino acids. The CDR3 here is CASSVQGALETQYF. The CDR3 DNA follows: TGTGCCAGCAGCGTACAGGGGGCACTGGAGACCCAGTACTTC.

The chain combines TRBV19 with TRBJ1-1; TRBD1 might be the D (6 bases). This CDR3 comprises 14 residues. Trimming took 5 bases from V and 1 from J, leaving 11 bases between them. Germline assignment: CDR1 LNHDA and CDR2 SQIVND (reference sequence). The CDR3 DNA reads as TGTGCCAGTAGTGCATACAGGGCGAACACTGAAGCTTTCTTT. This sequence encodes CASSAYRANTEAFF.

The rearrangement uses TRBV19 and TRBJ1-4, with D uncertain. V was trimmed by 7 bases and J by 0 bases, leaving 15 bases between them. Germline values: CDR1 LNHDA, CDR2 SQIVND (reference sequence). The CDR3 is made up of 16 amino acids. In nucleotides, the CDR3 is TGTGCCAGTACCCCGCGGGGAGCTGCAACTAATGAAAAACTGTTTTTT. Translated: CASTPRGAATNEKLFF.

V usage is TRBV18 and J usage is TRBJ1-2; D remains ambiguous. CDR1 and CDR2 (germline): KGHSH, LQKENI. Trimming took 1 base from V and 0 from J, leaving 9 bases between them. The CDR3 runs 15 residues. The CDR3 DNA reads TGTGCCAGCTCACCACTGACCGAGGCTAACTATGGCTACACCTTC. Translated: CASSPLTEANYGYTF.

This clone was seen a single time. The rearrangement links TRBV30 to TRBJ2-1, with TRBD1 as a possible D gene (7 bases). The germline V and J ends were trimmed by 3 bases and 0 bases, with 15 bases remaining between them. This CDR3 has 16 residues. The germline V gene has CDR1 GTSNPN and CDR2 SVGIG (reference sequence). Written as DNA, the CDR3 is TGTGCCTGGAGAGGAGGAGGGGGCGCCTCCTACAATGAGCAGTTCTTC. It specifies CAWRGGGGASYNEQFF.

The gene calls are TRBV27 and TRBJ1-2; 9 bases agree with TRBD1. The V segment lost 4 bases and the J segment 2 bases; nucleotides outside the gene matches: 5. The germline gives CDR1 MNHEY, CDR2 SMNVEV (reference sequence). The CDR3 runs 15 residues. The CDR3 DNA sequence: TGTGCCAGCAGTTCCCCGGGACAGGGAAACTATGGCTACACCTTC. This sequence encodes CASSSPGQGNYGYTF.

The chain has TRBV21-1 and TRBJ2-1; TRBD2, the table's D call, lacks a check against the DNA. TRBV21-1 is given as a pseudogene. The length of the CDR3 is 14 residues. The CDR3 spells CASSKTGSYNEQFF. For the CDR3, the DNA is TGTGCCAGCAGCAAGACTGGCTCCTACAATGAGCAGTTCTTC.

This clone was detected only a few times. The rearrangement uses TRBV5-1 and TRBJ2-7; D is undetermined. The CDR3 sequence is 13 residues long. V lost 0 bases to trimming and J lost 2 bases, with 6 bases between them. The germline CDR1 and CDR2 sequences are SGHRS and YFSETQ. CDR3: CASSLGSTYEQYF. The CDR3 nucleotides are TGCGCCAGCAGCTTGGGTTCAACCTACGAGCAGTACTTC. Drawing the rest from reference TRBV5-1 and TRBJ2-7, the complete variable domain is KAGVTQTPRYLIKTRGQQVTLSCSPISGHRSVSWYQQTPGQGLQFLFEYFSETQRNKGNFPGRFSGRQFSNSRSEMNVSTLELGDSALYLCASSLGSTYEQYFGPGTRLTVT.

This sequence joins TRBV19 and TRBJ1-1; no firm D call. Germline V gene sequence: CDR1 LNHDA, CDR2 SQIVND (reference sequence). The CDR3 loop spans 13 amino acids. Trimming removed 2 bases from V and 0 bases from J, with 4 bases in between. The CDR3 DNA follows: TGTGCCAGTAGTATATATCTGAACACTGAAGCTTTCTTT. It translates to CASSIYLNTEAFF. The whole variable domain, filled in from reference TRBV19 and TRBJ1-1, reads DGGITQSPKYLFRKEGQNVTLSCEQNLNHDAMYWYRQDPGQGLRLIYYSQIVNDFQKGDIAEGYSVSREKKESFPLTVTSAQKNPTAFYLCASSIYLNTEAFFGQGTRLTVV.

The V call is TRBV20-1, the J call TRBJ2-1; D unclear. The CDR3 is made up of 10 amino acids. Per the germline V gene, CDR1 is DFQATT and CDR2 is SNEGSKA (reference sequence). V lost 4 bases and J lost 9, with 7 bases in between. The CDR3 DNA follows: TGCAGTGCTAAACTTGGTGAGCAGTTCTTC. It encodes CSAKLGEQFF.

This clone was seen only once. V usage is TRBV5-1 and J usage is TRBJ2-1; 14 bases are shared with TRBD2. J was trimmed by 0 bases and V by 0 bases; bases with no gene match: 2. This CDR3 is 18 amino acids long. The germline CDR1 and CDR2 sequences are SGHRS and YFSETQ. CDR3 sequence reads: CASSLDGTSGGSYNEQFF. The CDR3 DNA sequence: TGCGCCAGCAGCTTGGACGGGACTAGCGGGGGCTCCTACAATGAGCAGTTCTTC. Variable domain in full (rest from reference TRBV5-1 and TRBJ2-1): KAGVTQTPRYLIKTRGQQVTLSCSPISGHRSVSWYQQTPGQGLQFLFEYFSETQRNKGNFPGRFSGRQFSNSRSEMNVSTLELGDSALYLCASSLDGTSGGSYNEQFFGPGTRLTVL.

This chain connects TRBV29-1 to TRBJ1-2; D is perhaps TRBD1 (5 bases). This CDR3 region has 12 residues. V was trimmed by 4 bases and J by 5 bases, leaving 11 bases between them. CDR1 and CDR2 (germline): SQVTM, ANQGSEA. In DNA, the CDR3 is TGCAGCGTTGGGGGCAGGTCGTATGGCTACACCTTC. Its protein product is CSVGGRSYGYTF.

The chain uses TRBV2 and TRBJ1-6; D is ambiguous. V lost 6 bases to trimming and J lost 10 bases, with 7 bases between them. The CDR3 extends over 11 amino acids. Germline V gene sequence: CDR1 SNHLY, CDR2 FYNNEI. The CDR3 nucleotides read TGTGCCAGCAGAACCCGGTCACCCCTCCACTTT. This sequence encodes CASRTRSPLHF.

The sample holds a few counts of this clone. The chain has TRBV19 and TRBJ1-2, with D unresolved. V lost 3 bases to trimming and J lost 2 bases, with 10 bases between them. This CDR3 contains 14 residues. The germline CDR1 and CDR2 sequences are LNHDA and SQIVND (reference sequence). The CDR3 DNA is TGTGCCAGTAGTATCGGGCGGGCGAACTATGGCTACACCTTC. Its protein is CASSIGRANYGYTF.

The rearrangement links TRBV19 to TRBJ1-5; the match to TRBD1 covers 7 bases. Germline V gene data show CDR1 as LNHDA and CDR2 as SQIVND (reference sequence). V dropped 7 bases and J dropped 6; count of bases not matched to a gene: 6. This CDR3 has 13 amino acids. The CDR3 spells CASNPTGLQPQHF. CDR3 nucleotides: TGTGCCAGTAATCCGACAGGGCTTCAGCCCCAGCATTTT. The complete variable domain, with remaining parts taken from reference TRBV19 and TRBJ1-5, reads DGGITQSPKYLFRKEGQNVTLSCEQNLNHDAMYWYRQDPGQGLRLIYYSQIVNDFQKGDIAEGYSVSREKKESFPLTVTSAQKNPTAFYLCASNPTGLQPQHFGDGTRLSIL.

This chain uses TRBV9 with TRBJ2-7; possibly TRBD2 for D (7 bases). CDR3 length equals 13 residues. Germline CDR1 SGDLS, CDR2 YYNGEE. V lost 2 bases, J lost 6 bases, and 12 bases lay in between. The chain's CDR3 is CASSVRGGGEQYF. The DNA for the CDR3 is TGTGCCAGCAGCGTGAGGGGGGGCGGCGAGCAGTACTTC.

The chain couples TRBV30 to TRBJ1-1; 7 nucleotides align to TRBD1. This CDR3 is 17 amino acids long. V trimming: 6 bases; J trimming: 4 bases; junction bases outside the gene matches: 20. Germline V gene sequence: CDR1 GTSNPN, CDR2 SVGIG (reference sequence). CDR3 sequence reads: CACASQGLLLGGTEAFF. The DNA of the CDR3 is TGTGCCTGTGCCTCACAGGGGCTCCTCCTAGGAGGCACTGAAGCTTTCTTT. The full variable domain, completed using reference TRBV30 and TRBJ1-1, is SQTIHQWPATLVQPVGSPLSLECTVEGTSNPNLYWYRQAAGRGLQLLFYSVGIGQISSEVPQNLSASRPQDRQFILSSKKLLLSDSGFYLCACASQGLLLGGTEAFFGQGTRLTVV.